A selection of T cell receptor beta chains follows, all from one sample in a study of blood T cell repertoires in COVID-19. Using immunoSEQ multiplex PCR, the repertoire was profiled, and TCRdb retains in-frame clones only, with some absent. The profile covers 90,000 or so clones, with 65% to 90% appearing a single time and less than 9% taken by the ten largest. Material: peripheral blood. The receptor source for this set is a man in his fifties or sixties with acute or convalescent COVID-19. Each CDR3 is given with its conserved first and last residue.

j_call	v_call	cdr3_aa
TRBJ1-5	TRBV6-2/TRBV6-3	CASSLRETGTPNQPQHF
TRBJ2-7	TRBV5-5	CASSAWTDSYEQYF
TRBJ2-5	TRBV7-9	CASSPGTSGGETQYF
TRBJ2-7	TRBV19	CASDPGGISYEQYF
TRBJ1-1	TRBV6-5	CASSSLTGTEAFF
TRBJ2-3	TRBV18	CASSPLRASGSTDTQYF
TRBJ2-7	TRBV5-1	CASSLALAVAGGLDEQYF
TRBJ1-1	TRBV23-1	CASSHPGPGQMNTEAFF
TRBJ2-7	TRBV12-5	CASGLAGIPSDF
TRBJ2-7	TRBV5-4	CASSRPGNFYEQYF
TRBJ1-5	TRBV19	CASSIAGSGLQPQHF
TRBJ1-2	TRBV19	CASSLSRRPTGYGYTF
TRBJ1-5	TRBV28	CASSRPVSGRYQPQHF
TRBJ1-1	TRBV19	CASNGGTGSGSTEAFF